The sequence of this T cell receptor beta chain was determined in a study of blood T cell repertoires in COVID-19. Measured with immunoSEQ multiplex PCR; TCRdb has only the in-frame clones, and not every one. The table includes 650,000 to 800,000 clones, around 90% detected once. J gave up 4 bases and V 10 bases, and 3 bases lay outside the gene matches. This CDR3 contains 11 residues. Germline CDR1 and CDR2: LNHDA and SQIVND (reference sequence). V is TRBV19 and J is TRBJ1-2; 7 bases align to TRBD1. The specimen was peripheral blood. The sequence was collected from a woman younger than 35 with acute or convalescent COVID-19. The CDR3 bases are TGTGCCACTAGGGACAGCTATGGCTACACCTTC. Translating gives CATRDSYGYTF.